This T cell receptor beta chain was captured in a study of CD8+ T cells in alopecia areata (dated by TCRdb to the late 2010s). For context, the study as a whole: The treated patients, all with moderate-to-severe alopecia areata, were enrolled in an open-label pilot trial of oral tofacitinib given at 5 to 10 mg twice daily. Biopsies were taken from tofacitinib-treated patients at baseline and again at 4 and 24 weeks into treatment, and several of those patients also had a later scalp biopsy. RNA was extracted with the PAXgene miRNA kit for fixed scalp, the miRNeasy kit for PBMCs, and the RNeasy kit for mouse skin. Clonality in the scalp was compared among normal scalp (n=4), patchy alopecia areata scalp (n=8), and alopecia totalis/universalis scalp (n=8). On the human side, TCRbeta sequencing was run on scalp tissue and on sorted CD4+ and CD8+ peripheral blood T cells from healthy controls and from alopecia areata patients with either patchy or totalis/universalis disease. Patients stayed on tofacitinib for 6 to 18 months and then had 6 months of follow-up off drug so that delayed response and recurrence could be assessed. TCRbeta CDR3 regions were amplified by immunoSEQ multiplex PCR using 35 Vbeta forward and 13 Jbeta reverse primers. Disease severity in treated patients was measured with the SALT score, which quantifies the percentage of affected scalp surface area. In both human patients and the C3H/HeJ mouse model, the study applied high-throughput TCRbeta sequencing to look at T cell clonal expansion in alopecia areata.

The germline V gene encodes CDR1 SGHVS and CDR2 FQNEAQ. Inclusive of the bounding cysteine and phenylalanine, the CDR3 is 12 residues long. Of the read, only the CDR3 DNA is kept; its 36 bases are in frame from base 1. At the junction V is shortened by 0 bases and J by 11 bases, with 10 bases in between. Broader findings and caveats from the paper: Scalp clonality and the number of expanded CD8+ clones among the top 100 scalp clones were significantly decreased by tofacitinib. Shared TCR sequences between patients were less evident than in mice, which may be partly attributable to HLA diversity in the patient population. Because the treated cohort was small and had only one nonresponder, larger studies are needed to examine links between baseline CD8+ expansion and response. Compared with normal scalp, lesional scalp had higher clonality and more expanded CD8+ clones, particularly in alopecia totalis/universalis, a pattern that suggests antigenic drive. During tofacitinib treatment, many expanded lesional clones remained in scalp and blood, and this persistence may partly explain relapse after treatment is stopped. Resident alphabeta T cells in normal human skin are also sequenced, complicating scalp TCR repertoire analysis, unlike mouse skin dominated by gammadelta T cells.

Details on this clone: The clone's antigen remains unknown. The record has no base qualities; no much larger clone is one base away.

The sample's treatment or condition label, in plain terms: oral pan-JAK inhibitor, 5-10 mg twice daily. Lesional scalp punch biopsies and peripheral blood were collected from alopecia areata patients. After PBMCs were isolated by density centrifugation and stained for CD3, CD4 and CD8, a FACSAria was used to sort CD4+ and CD8+ T cells. Receptor libraries were prepared by the immunoSEQ multiplex PCR assay. For TCR sequencing, RNA was extracted from every sample and reverse transcribed into cDNA to serve as template. First-strand cDNA was synthesized with SuperScript III using a 2:1 mix of oligo-dT and random hexamers. Amplification bias was assessed with a synthetic immune receptor repertoire, and residual bias was removed computationally. Regarding the original processing steps: Raw reads were preprocessed to remove errors, and CDR3 was defined by IMGT conventions from the conserved cysteine to phenylalanine. Clonality was computed by normalizing Shannon entropy by log2 of the number of productive unique TCRs and subtracting the result from 1. Scalp TCRbeta sequences were cross-referenced with sorted blood CD4 and CD8 repertoires so that the CD4 or CD8 identity of scalp clones could be inferred. TCRdb took over this immuneACCESS table, retaining in-frame rearrangements with V and J assigned. Such tables are incomplete; in checked studies, under half of the missing clones stem from an unresolved V gene, and the remainder is unexplained. For V, J and clone size, that table is used; D and trimming come from the DNA. The sample table contains fewer than 250,000 clones; only one count was recorded for roughly 44% of them. 2% to 3% of the sample goes to the ten largest clones.

The material sequenced was CD4+ T cells sorted from blood, taken at roughly week 38, from a patient treated with tofacitinib. The V and J genes are TRBV7-8 and TRBJ1-1; the D gene cannot be resolved reliably. The sequence was collected from a human donor with alopecia areata. The DNA sequence is as follows: TGTGCCAGCAGCTTAGCGAGTTCCAGCGCTTTCTTT. Its amino acids are CASSLASSSAFF.